This is a list of T cell receptor beta chains from one sample in a study of cytomegalovirus exposure and HLA in healthy donors. Only in-frame clones appear in the TCRdb table, and some are missing; sequencing was by immunoSEQ multiplex PCR. The profile shows over 150,000 clones, roughly four fifths of them singletons. Input material: PBMCs. The source is a woman in her 30s in good health and CMV-seropositive. CDR3s leave out the opening cysteine and the closing phenylalanine or tryptophan. Fields, in order: J gene, V gene, CDR3 protein.

>TRBJ2-1|TRBV9
ASSVGGSRYVNEQF
>TRBJ2-3|TRBV2
ASSGSADTQY
>TRBJ1-1|TRBV6-6
ASSPPGTISGTEAF
>NA|TRBV7-9
ASSSRQGNSYEQY
>TRBJ1-1|TRBV19
ASSIRGQGLGTEAF
>TRBJ1-5|TRBV25-1
ASSDSSVRTGGLAAQH
>TRBJ2-3|TRBV11-2
ASSLVSGFTDTQY
>TRBJ2-1|TRBV14
ASSQAEDWTSYNEQF
>TRBJ2-2|TRBV5-4
ASSPGGGQRSLAGELF
>TRBJ2-2|TRBV7-6
ASSKVAGGVRTGELF
>TRBJ1-5|TRBV19
ASSIRGDQPQH
>TRBJ2-3|TRBV6-1
ASSEGQGGTDTQY
>NA|TRBV7-2
ASSLRDSYEQY
>TRBJ2-1|TRBV19
ASSMGGVDEQF
>TRBJ2-7|TRBV7-9
SSSRLAGAPYEQY
>TRBJ2-3|TRBV7-8
ASSLDHTDTQY
>TRBJ2-7|TRBV7-9
ASSWGSGVYEQY
>TRBJ2-3|TRBV29-1
SVSTSGITDTQY
>TRBJ2-1|TRBV27
ASSSPDWGMSQF
>TRBJ2-1|TRBV5-4
ASSTRSGSWNEQF
>TRBJ1-2|TRBV4-2
ASSQDRQGASSGYT
>TRBJ1-1|TRBV12-5
ASGLVHGGQNTEAF
>TRBJ2-2|TRBV6-1
ASSEAPLAGEVTGELF
>TRBJ2-6|TRBV6-4
ASSRGASGANVLT
>TRBJ2-2|TRBV9
ASSVGHTGELF
>TRBJ2-1|TRBV5-6
ASSLFPSGRYYNEQF
>TRBJ2-3|TRBV11-2
ASRQDRIITDTQY
>TRBJ2-3|TRBV25-1
ASSSPGADTQY
>TRBJ1-1|TRBV29-1
SVRETEAF
>TRBJ1-5|TRBV6-5
ASSSQVAGVDQPQH
>TRBJ2-1|TRBV6-5
ASSPGLATNEQF
>TRBJ2-5|TRBV6-5
ASSYSGGPETQY
>TRBJ2-3|TRBV28
ASSGRTSLGTDTQY
>TRBJ2-1|TRBV9
ASSAGGEQF
>TRBJ2-1|TRBV11-2
ASTDRTGRDEQF
>TRBJ1-1|TRBV7-2
ASSSRTGKNVGTEAF
>TRBJ1-3|TRBV7-9
ASSPRGGLGNTIY
>TRBJ2-1|TRBV19
ASSMSAGGYNEQF
>TRBJ2-2|TRBV28
ASTISPPHPDTGELF
>TRBJ2-7|TRBV28
ASSGTVPYEQY
>TRBJ1-2|TRBV19
ASNGQGPYGYT
>TRBJ2-3|TRBV10-2
ASSDRVSTDTQY
>TRBJ2-5|TRBV18
ASSAGTEETQY
>TRBJ1-2|TRBV5-5
ASSLGDRPYGYT
>TRBJ1-1|TRBV2
ASTPLEGNTEAF
>TRBJ2-6|TRBV9
ASSPYSGRALGANVLT
>TRBJ2-7|TRBV28
ASSSRLASIPYEQY
>TRBJ2-1|TRBV6-1
ASRRHPDSYNEQF
>NA|TRBV13
ASSPPDRVITSYEQY
>TRBJ2-7|TRBV4-2
ASSQVAGGPDEQY
>TRBJ2-7|TRBV7-2
ASTTGGGVTIEQY
>TRBJ2-2|TRBV27
ASRGVTGIPGELF
>TRBJ2-2|TRBV5-5
ASSITTILYTGELF
>TRBJ2-5|TRBV27
ASSSLLAPETQY
>TRBJ2-7|TRBV5-1
ASSFGTSGSSEQY
>TRBJ2-2|TRBV11-2
ASSPGTRNTGELF
>TRBJ2-4|TRBV14
ASSQERGWAGNSDLAKNIQY